The source of this T cell receptor (beta chain) is a study of neurological immune-mediated disorders. Unsorted libraries were generated from 2 million PBMCs held at -80 degrees C. TCRdb re-derived calls from the 5' RACE reads in MiXCR, one entry per CDR3 protein. There are about 20,000 distinct CDR3 sequences in the sample; roughly 15% occur only once, and about 15% lies in the top ten. Ten or more counts support this clonotype. The TCR comes from a female donor with HTLV-1-associated myelopathy (HAM/TSP). Sequencing was carried out using PBMCs.

The CDR3 coding sequence is TGTGCCAGCAGTTTAGGGGGTGCGAATTCACCCCTCCACTTT. As protein: CASSLGGANSPLHF. This chain links TRBV12-3 or TRBV12-4 with TRBJ1-6; no reliable D call. Trimming removed 1 base from V and 7 bases from J, with 8 bases in between. The CDR3 consists of 14 residues.